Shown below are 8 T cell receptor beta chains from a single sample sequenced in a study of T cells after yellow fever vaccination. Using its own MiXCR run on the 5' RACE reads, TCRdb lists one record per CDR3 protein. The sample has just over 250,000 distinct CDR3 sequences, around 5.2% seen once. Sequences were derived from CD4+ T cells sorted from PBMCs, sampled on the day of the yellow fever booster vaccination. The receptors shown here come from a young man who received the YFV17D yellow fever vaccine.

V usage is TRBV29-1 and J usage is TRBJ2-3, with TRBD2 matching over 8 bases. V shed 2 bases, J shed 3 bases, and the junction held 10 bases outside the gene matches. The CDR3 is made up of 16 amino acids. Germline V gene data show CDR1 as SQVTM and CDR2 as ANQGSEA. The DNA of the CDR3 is TGCAGCGTTGAAACGATAGCGGGGCGAGTAACAGATACGCAGTATTTT. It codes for CSVETIAGRVTDTQYF.

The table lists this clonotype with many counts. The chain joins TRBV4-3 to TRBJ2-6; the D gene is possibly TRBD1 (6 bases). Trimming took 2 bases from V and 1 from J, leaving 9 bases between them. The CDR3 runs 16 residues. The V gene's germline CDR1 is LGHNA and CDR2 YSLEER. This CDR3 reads CASSQLTGSGANVLTF. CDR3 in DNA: TGCGCCAGCAGCCAATTAACAGGGTCTGGGGCCAACGTCCTGACTTTC.

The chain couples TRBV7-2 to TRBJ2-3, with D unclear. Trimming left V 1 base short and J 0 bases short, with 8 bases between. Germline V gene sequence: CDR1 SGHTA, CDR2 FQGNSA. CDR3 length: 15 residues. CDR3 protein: CASSLVQPSTDTQYF. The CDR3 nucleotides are TGTGCCAGCAGCTTAGTCCAGCCTAGCACAGATACGCAGTATTTT.

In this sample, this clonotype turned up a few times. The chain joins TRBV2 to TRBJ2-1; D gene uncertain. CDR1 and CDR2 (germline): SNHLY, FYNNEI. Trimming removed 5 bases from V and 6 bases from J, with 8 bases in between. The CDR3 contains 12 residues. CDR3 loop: CASSKQGNEQFF. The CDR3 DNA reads TGTGCCAGCAGTAAGCAAGGCAATGAGCAGTTCTTC. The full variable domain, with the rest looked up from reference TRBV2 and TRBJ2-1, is EPEVTQTPSHQVTQMGQEVILRCVPISNHLYFYWYRQILGQKVEFLVSFYNNEISEKSEIFDDQFSVERPDGSNFTLKIRSTKLEDSAMYFCASSKQGNEQFFGPGTRLTVL.

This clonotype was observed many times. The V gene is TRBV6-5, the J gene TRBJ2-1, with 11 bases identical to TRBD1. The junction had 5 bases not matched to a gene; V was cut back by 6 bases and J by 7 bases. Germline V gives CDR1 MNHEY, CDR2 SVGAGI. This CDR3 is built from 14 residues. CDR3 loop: CASRPGQGANEQFF. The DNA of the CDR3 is TGTGCCAGCAGACCCGGACAGGGGGCGAATGAGCAGTTCTTC.

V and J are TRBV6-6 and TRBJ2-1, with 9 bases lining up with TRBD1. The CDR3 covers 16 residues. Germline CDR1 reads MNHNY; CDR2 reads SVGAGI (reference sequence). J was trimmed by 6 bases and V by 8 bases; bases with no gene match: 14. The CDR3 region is CASLGPGTGPGNEQFF. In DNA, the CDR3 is TGTGCCAGCCTGGGTCCCGGGACAGGGCCGGGCAATGAGCAGTTCTTC.

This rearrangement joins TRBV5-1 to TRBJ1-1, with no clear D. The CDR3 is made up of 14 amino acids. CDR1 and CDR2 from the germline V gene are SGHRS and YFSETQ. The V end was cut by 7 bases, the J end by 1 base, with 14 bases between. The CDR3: CASGKRAENTEAFF. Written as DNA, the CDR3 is TGCGCCAGCGGGAAAAGGGCGGAGAACACTGAAGCTTTCTTT.

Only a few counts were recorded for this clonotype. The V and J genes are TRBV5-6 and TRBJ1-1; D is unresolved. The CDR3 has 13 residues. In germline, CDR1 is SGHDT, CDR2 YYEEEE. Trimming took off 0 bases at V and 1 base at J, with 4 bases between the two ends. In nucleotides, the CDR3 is TGTGCCAGCAGCTTGGCCCAGAACACTGAAGCTTTCTTT. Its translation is CASSLAQNTEAFF.